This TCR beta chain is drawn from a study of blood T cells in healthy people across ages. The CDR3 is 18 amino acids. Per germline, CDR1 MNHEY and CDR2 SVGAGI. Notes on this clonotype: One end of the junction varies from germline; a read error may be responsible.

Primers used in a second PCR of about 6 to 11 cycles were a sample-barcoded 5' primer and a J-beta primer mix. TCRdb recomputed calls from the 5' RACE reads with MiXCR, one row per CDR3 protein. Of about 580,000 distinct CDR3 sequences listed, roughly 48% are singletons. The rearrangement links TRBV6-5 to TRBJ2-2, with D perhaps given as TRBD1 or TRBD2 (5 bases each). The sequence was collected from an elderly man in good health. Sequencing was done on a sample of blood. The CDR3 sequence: CANSFGLGRLPNTGELFF. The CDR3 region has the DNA TGTGCCAACAGTTTTGGACTGGGACGACTCCCTAACACCGGGGAGCTGTTTTTT.